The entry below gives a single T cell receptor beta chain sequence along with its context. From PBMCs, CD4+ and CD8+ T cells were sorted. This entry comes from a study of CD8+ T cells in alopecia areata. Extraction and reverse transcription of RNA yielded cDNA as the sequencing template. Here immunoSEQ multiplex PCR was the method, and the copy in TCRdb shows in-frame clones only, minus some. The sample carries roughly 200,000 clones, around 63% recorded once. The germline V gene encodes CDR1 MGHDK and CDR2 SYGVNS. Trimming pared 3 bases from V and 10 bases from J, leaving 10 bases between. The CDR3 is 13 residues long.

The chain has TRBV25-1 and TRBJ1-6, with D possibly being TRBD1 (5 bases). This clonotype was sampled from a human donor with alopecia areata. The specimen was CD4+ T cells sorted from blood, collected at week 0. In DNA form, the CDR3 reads TGTGCCAGCAGTGAGGGGGGGAGCTCACCCCTCCACTTT. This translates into CASSEGGSSPLHF.